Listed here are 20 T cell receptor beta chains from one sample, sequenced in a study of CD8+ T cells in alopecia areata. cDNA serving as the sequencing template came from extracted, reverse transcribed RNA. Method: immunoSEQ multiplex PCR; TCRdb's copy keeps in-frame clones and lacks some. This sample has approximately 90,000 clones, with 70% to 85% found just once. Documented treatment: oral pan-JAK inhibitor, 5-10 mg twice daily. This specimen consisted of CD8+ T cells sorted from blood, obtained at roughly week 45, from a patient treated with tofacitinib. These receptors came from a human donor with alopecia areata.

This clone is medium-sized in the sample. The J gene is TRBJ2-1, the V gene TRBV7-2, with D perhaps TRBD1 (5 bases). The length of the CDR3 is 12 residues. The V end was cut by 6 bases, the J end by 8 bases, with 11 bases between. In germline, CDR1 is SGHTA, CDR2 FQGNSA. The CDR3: CASSPGHDEQFF. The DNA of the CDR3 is TGTGCCAGCAGTCCCGGACACGATGAGCAGTTCTTC.

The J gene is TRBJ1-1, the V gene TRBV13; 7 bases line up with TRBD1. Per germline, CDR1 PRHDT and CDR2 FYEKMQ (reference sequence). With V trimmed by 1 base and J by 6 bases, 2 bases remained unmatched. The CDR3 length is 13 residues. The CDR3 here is CASSLVQGPEAFF. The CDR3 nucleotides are TGTGCCAGCAGCTTAGTACAGGGGCCTGAAGCTTTCTTT.

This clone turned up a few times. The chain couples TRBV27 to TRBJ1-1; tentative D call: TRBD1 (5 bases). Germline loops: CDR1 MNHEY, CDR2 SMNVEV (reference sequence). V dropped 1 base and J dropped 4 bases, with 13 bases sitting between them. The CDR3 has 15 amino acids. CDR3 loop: CASSLWGGNGTEAFF. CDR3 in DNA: TGTGCCAGCAGTTTATGGGGGGGGAATGGCACTGAAGCTTTCTTT.

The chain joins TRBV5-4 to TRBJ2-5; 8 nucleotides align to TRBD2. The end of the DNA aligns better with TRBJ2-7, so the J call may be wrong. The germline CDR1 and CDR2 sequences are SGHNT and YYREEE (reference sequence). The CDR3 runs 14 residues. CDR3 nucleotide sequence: TGTGCCAGCAGCTCCGGGGGGGGATTCTACGAGCAGTACTTC. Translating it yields CASSSGGGFYEQYF.

CDR3 loop: CASSSGTGDVDTEAFF. The CDR3 coding sequence is TGTGCCAGCAGCTCGGGGACAGGGGATGTCGACACTGAAGCTTTCTTT. This chain links TRBV7-9 with TRBJ1-1, with 10 nucleotides matching TRBD1. CDR1 and CDR2 (germline): SEHNR, FQNEAQ (reference sequence). The CDR3 runs 16 residues. After removal of 4 bases from V and 3 bases from J, the junction contained 8 bases not matched to a gene.

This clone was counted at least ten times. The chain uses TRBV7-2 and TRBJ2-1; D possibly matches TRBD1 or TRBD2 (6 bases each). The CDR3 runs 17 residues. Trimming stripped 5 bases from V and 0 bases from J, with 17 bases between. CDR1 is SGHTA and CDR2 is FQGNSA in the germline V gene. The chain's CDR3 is CASSLLRGDLSYNEQFF. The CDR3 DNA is TGTGCCAGCAGCCTCCTTAGGGGGGACCTCTCCTACAATGAGCAGTTCTTC. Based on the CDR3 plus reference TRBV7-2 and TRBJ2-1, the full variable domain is GAGVSQSPSNKVTEKGKDVELRCDPISGHTALYWYRQSLGQGLEFLIYFQGNSAPDKSGLPSDRFSAERTGGSVSTLTIQRTQQEDSAVYLCASSLLRGDLSYNEQFFGPGTRLTVL.

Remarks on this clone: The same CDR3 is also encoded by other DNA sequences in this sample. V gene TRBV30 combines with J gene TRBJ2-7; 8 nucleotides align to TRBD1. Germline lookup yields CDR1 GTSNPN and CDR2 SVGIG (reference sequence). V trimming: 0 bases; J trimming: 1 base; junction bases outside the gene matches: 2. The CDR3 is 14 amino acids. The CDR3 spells CAWSVGQGSYEQYF. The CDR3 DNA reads TGTGCCTGGAGTGTAGGACAGGGATCCTACGAGCAGTACTTC.

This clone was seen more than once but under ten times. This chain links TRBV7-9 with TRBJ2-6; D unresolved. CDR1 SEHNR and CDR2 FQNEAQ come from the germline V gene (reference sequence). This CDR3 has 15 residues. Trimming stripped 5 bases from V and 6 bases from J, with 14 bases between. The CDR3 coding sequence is TGTGCCAGCAGCCCCAAACTCTTCGAGGCCAACGTCCTGACTTTC. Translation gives CASSPKLFEANVLTF. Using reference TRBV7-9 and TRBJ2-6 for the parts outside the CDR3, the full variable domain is DTGVSQNPRHKITKRGQNVTFRCDPISEHNRLYWYRQTLGQGPEFLTYFQNEAQLEKSRLLSDRFSAERPKGSFSTLEIQRTEQGDSAMYLCASSPKLFEANVLTFGAGSRLTVL.

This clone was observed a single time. The CDR3 DNA is TGTGCCAGTAGTATAGATTTGACTCGGAGGGAGCCCCGCTATGGCTACACCTTC. This translates into CASSIDLTRREPRYGYTF. The rearrangement uses TRBV19 and TRBJ1-2; D unclear. Trimming removed 0 bases at V and 4 bases at J, with 21 bases between. CDR3 length: 18 amino acids. Germline values: CDR1 LNHDA, CDR2 SQIVND (reference sequence). The entire variable domain, with the rest obtained from reference TRBV19 and TRBJ1-2, is as follows: DGGITQSPKYLFRKEGQNVTLSCEQNLNHDAMYWYRQDPGQGLRLIYYSQIVNDFQKGDIAEGYSVSREKKESFPLTVTSAQKNPTAFYLCASSIDLTRREPRYGYTFGSGTRLTVV.

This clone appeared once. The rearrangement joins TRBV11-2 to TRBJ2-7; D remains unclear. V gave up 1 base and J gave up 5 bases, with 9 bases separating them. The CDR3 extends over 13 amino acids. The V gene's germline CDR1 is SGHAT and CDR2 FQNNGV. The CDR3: CASSLARSNEQYF. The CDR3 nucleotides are TGTGCCAGCAGCTTAGCTCGGAGTAACGAGCAGTACTTC.

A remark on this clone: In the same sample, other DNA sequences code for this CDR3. CDR3 residues: CASSQDGGTEAFF. CDR3 DNA sequence: TGCGCCAGCAGCCAAGATGGGGGCACTGAAGCTTTCTTT. This chain links TRBV4-1 with TRBJ1-1; perhaps TRBD1 as D (5 bases). The V gene lost 0 bases and the J gene lost 4 bases, with 6 bases spanning the gap. CDR1 is MGHRA, CDR2 YSYEKL, per germline. CDR3 length: 13 amino acids.

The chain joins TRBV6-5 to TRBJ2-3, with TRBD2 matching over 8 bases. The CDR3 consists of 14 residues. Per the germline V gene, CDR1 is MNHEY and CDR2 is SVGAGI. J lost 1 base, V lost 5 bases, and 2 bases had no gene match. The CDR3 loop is CASSSGGRTDTQYF. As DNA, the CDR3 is TGTGCCAGCAGTAGCGGGGGCCGCACAGATACGCAGTATTTT.

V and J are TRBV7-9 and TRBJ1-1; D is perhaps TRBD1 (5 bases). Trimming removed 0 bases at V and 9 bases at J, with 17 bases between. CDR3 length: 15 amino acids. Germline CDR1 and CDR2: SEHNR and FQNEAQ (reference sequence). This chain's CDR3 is CASSLANTGGPQAFF. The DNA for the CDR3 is TGTGCCAGCAGCTTAGCTAATACCGGGGGACCGCAAGCTTTCTTT.

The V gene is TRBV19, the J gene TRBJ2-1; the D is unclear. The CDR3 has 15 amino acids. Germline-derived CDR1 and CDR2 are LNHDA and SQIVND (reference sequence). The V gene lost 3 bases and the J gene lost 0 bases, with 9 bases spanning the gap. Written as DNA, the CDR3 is TGTGCCAGTAGTATTGTCTACAGCTCCTACAATGAGCAGTTCTTC. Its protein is CASSIVYSSYNEQFF.

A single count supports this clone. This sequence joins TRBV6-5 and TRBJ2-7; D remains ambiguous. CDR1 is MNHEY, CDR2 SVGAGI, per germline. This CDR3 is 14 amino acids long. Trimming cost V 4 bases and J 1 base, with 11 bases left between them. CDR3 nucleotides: TGTGCCAGCAGTTCCGGACCCGCGTCCTACGAGCAGTACTTC. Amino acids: CASSSGPASYEQYF.

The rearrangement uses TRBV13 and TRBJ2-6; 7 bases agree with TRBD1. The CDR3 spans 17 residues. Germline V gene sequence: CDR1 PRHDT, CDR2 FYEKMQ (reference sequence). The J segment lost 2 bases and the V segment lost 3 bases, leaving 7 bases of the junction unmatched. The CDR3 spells CASSLGQPSPGANVLTF. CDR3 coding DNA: TGTGCCAGCAGCTTGGGACAGCCGAGTCCTGGGGCCAACGTCCTGACTTTC.

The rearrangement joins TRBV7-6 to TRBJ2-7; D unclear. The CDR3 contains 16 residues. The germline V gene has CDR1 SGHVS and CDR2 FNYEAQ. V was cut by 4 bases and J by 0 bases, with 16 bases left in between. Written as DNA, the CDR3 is TGTGCCAGCAGCTCCGTTCGTTCCGGTAGCTCCTACGAGCAGTACTTC. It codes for CASSSVRSGSSYEQYF.

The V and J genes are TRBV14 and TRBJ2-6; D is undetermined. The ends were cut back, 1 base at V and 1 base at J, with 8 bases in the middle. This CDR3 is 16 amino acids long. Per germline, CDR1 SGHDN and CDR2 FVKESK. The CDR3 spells CASSQADTSGANVLTF. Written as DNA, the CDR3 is TGTGCCAGCAGCCAAGCCGACACTTCTGGGGCCAACGTCCTGACTTTC.

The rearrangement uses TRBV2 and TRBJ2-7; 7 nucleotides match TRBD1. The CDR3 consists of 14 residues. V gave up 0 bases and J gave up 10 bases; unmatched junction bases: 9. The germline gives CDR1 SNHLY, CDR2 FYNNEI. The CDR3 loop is CASSEALQGKEQYF. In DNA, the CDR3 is TGTGCCAGCAGTGAAGCTCTACAGGGGAAGGAACAGTACTTC.

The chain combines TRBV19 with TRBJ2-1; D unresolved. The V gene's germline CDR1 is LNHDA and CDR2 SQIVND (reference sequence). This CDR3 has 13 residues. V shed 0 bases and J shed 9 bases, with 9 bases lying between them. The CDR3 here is CASSIDLKSEQFF. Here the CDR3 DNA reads TGTGCCAGTAGTATAGATCTAAAAAGTGAGCAGTTCTTC.